The rows below give T cell receptor beta chains drawn from one sample of a study of shared clonotypes between healthy human individuals. Clones were sequenced by immunoSEQ multiplex PCR, and TCRdb holds only the in-frame ones, with some missing. The sample lists a few hundred thousand clones, approximately 79% occurring once. Sequencing was done on a sample of memory CD4+ T cells sorted from blood. Receptor source: a young man in good health. CDR3s include the opening cysteine and the closing phenylalanine or tryptophan. Fields, in order: J gene, CDR3 length, clone size, D gene, V gene, CDR3 protein, CDR3 DNA. A D gene is named only where the DNA matches it firmly. Clone size is stated in some rows and not others, as once, few, many or a class when expanded.

>TRBJ2-3|15|.|.|TRBV28
CASSFFRGWTDTQYF
TGTGCCAGCAGTTTTTTCCGGGGATGGACAGATACGCAGTATTTT
>TRBJ2-2|17|.|TRBD2|TRBV19
CASRRPIAGANTGELFF
TGTGCCAGTAGGCGCCCCATAGCGGGGGCAAACACCGGGGAGCTGTTTTTT
>TRBJ1-1|13|.|.|TRBV7-1
CASSLGHNTEAFF
TGTGCCAGCAGCTTAGGACACAACACTGAAGCTTTCTTT
>TRBJ1-5|12|.|.|TRBV28
CASSLRNQPQHF
TGTGCCAGCAGTTTAAGGAATCAGCCCCAGCATTTT
>TRBJ2-6|13|once|.|TRBV19
CASSIFGANVLTF
TGTGCCAGTAGTATCTTTGGGGCCAACGTCCTGACTTTC
>TRBJ2-2|16|few|TRBD1|TRBV11-3
CASSQSRQGNTGELFF
TGTGCCAGCAGCCAATCGAGACAGGGGAACACCGGGGAGCTGTTTTTT
>TRBJ2-1|17|.|TRBD2|TRBV27
CAGRGGQRDSSYNEQFF
TGTGCCGGACGGGGAGGGCAGCGCGATAGCTCCTACAATGAGCAGTTCTTC
>TRBJ2-1|14|.|TRBD1|TRBV5-4
CASSNTGADNEQFF
TGTGCCAGCAGCAACACAGGGGCGGACAATGAGCAGTTCTTC
>TRBJ2-6|15|.|TRBD1|TRBV27
CASTIQGAGANVLTF
TGTGCCAGCACAATACAGGGGGCTGGGGCCAACGTCCTGACTTTC
>TRBJ2-1|15|.|TRBD2|TRBV5-1
CASTTSGTAYNEQFF
TGCGCCAGCACCACTAGCGGGACCGCCTACAATGAGCAGTTCTTC
>TRBJ1-1|14|.|.|TRBV11-3
CASSLDSGNTEAFF
TGTGCCAGCAGCTTAGATTCCGGTAACACTGAAGCTTTCTTT
>TRBJ2-7|14|.|.|TRBV2
CASRGAAPSGEQYF
TGTGCCAGCAGGGGGGCCGCACCCTCGGGGGAGCAGTACTTC
>TRBJ2-2|14|few|.|TRBV5-4
CASSFQWDTGELFF
TGTGCCAGCAGCTTTCAGTGGGACACCGGGGAGCTGTTTTTT
>TRBJ2-5|18|.|.|TRBV11-2
CASSLASSGWRGQETQYF
TGTGCCAGCAGCTTAGCTTCTTCTGGGTGGAGGGGCCAAGAGACCCAGTACTTC
>TRBJ1-5|14|.|TRBD1|TRBV7-3
CASSDYRGGQPQHF
TGTGCCAGCAGCGACTACAGGGGCGGTCAGCCCCAGCATTTT
>TRBJ1-1|13|few|TRBD1|TRBV27
CASRIPGQWLAFF
TGTGCCAGCAGGATACCGGGACAGTGGTTGGCTTTCTTT